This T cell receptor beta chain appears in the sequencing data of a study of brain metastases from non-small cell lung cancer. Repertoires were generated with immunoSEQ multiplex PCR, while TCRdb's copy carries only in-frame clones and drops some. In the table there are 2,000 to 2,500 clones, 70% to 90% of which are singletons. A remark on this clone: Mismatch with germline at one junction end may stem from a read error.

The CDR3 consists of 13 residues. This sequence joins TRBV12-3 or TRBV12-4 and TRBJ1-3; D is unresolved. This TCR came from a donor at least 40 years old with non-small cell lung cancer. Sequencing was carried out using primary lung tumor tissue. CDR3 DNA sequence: TGTGCCAGCAATTTAGCGCTGGGAAACACCATATATTTT. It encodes CASNLALGNTIYF.